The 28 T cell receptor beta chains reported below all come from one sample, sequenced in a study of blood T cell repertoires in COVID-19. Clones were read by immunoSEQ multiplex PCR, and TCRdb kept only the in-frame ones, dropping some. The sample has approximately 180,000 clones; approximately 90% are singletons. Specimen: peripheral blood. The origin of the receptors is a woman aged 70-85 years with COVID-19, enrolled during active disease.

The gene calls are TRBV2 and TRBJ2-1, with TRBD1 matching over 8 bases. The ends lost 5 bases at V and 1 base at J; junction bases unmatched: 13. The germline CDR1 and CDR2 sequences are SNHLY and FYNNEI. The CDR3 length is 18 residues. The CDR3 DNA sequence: TGTGCCAGCAGTCTCAAGAGACAGGGGACCCAATCCTACAATGAGCAGTTCTTC. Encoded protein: CASSLKRQGTQSYNEQFF.

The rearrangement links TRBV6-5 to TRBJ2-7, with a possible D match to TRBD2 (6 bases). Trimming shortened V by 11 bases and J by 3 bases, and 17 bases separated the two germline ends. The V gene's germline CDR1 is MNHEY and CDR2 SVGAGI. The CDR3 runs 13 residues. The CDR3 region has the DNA TGTGCCTGCGCAGGGAGGCCTAGCTACGAGCAGTACTTC. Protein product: CACAGRPSYEQYF.

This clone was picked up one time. The DNA of the CDR3 is TGCGCCAGCAGCTTGGTCGGGGGGCTGGGGAACACTGAAGCTTTCTTT. This sequence encodes CASSLVGGLGNTEAFF. V and J are TRBV5-1 and TRBJ1-1, with a possible D match to TRBD1 (6 bases). CDR1 SGHRS and CDR2 YFSETQ come from the germline V gene. The CDR3 is 16 amino acids. V lost 0 bases to trimming and J lost 1 base, with 13 bases between them.

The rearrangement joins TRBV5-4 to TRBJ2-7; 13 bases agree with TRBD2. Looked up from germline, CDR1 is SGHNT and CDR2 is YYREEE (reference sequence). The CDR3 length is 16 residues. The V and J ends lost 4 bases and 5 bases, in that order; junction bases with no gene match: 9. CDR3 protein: CASSEGGGLAGNEQYF. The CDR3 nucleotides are TGTGCCAGCAGCGAGGGAGGGGGACTAGCGGGAAACGAGCAGTACTTC.

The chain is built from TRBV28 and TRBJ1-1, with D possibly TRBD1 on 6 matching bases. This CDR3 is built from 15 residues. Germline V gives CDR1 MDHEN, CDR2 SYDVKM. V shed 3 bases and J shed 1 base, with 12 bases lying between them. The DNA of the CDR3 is TGTGCCAGCAGTTTTTCCTTGGGGGCGAACACTGAAGCTTTCTTT. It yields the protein CASSFSLGANTEAFF.

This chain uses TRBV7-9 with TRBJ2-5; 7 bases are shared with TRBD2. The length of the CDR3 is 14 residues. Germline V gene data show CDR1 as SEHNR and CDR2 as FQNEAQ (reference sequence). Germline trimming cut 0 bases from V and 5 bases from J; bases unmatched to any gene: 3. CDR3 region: CASSLAGGPETQYF. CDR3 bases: TGTGCCAGCAGCTTAGCGGGAGGGCCGGAGACCCAGTACTTC.

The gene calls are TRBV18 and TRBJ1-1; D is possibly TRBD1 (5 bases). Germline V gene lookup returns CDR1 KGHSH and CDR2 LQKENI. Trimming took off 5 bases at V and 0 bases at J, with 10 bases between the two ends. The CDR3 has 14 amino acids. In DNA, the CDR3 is TGTGCCAGCTCAGAACAGGCCGTGAACACTGAAGCTTTCTTT. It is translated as CASSEQAVNTEAFF.

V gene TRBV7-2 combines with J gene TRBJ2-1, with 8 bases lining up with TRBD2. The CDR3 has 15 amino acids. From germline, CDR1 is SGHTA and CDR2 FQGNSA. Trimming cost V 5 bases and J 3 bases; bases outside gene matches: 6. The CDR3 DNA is TGTGCCAGCAGCCTCAGCGGGAGAAGCTACAATGAGCAGTTCTTC. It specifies CASSLSGRSYNEQFF.

The CDR3 coding sequence is TGTGCCAGCAGTCGACAGACAGACTTCCAGGCGGATACGCAGTATTTT. It is translated as CASSRQTDFQADTQYF. This rearrangement joins TRBV6-6 to TRBJ2-3; D may be TRBD1 (5 bases). The CDR3 runs to 16 residues. Germline-derived CDR1 and CDR2 are MNHNY and SVGAGI (reference sequence). With 5 bases removed from V and 6 bases from J, the gap between germline ends came to 21 bases.

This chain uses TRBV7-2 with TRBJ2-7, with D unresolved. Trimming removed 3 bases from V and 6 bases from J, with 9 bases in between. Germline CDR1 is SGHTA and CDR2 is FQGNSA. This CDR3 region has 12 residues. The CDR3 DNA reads TGTGCCAGCAGCTTCGCGCTGTCCGAGCAGTACTTC. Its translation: CASSFALSEQYF.

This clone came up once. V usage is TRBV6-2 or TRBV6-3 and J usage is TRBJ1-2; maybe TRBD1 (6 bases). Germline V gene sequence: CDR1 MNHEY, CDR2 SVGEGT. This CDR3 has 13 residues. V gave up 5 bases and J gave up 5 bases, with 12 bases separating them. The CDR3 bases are TGTGCCAGCAGTGATCGGACAGAGTATGGCTACACCTTC. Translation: CASSDRTEYGYTF.

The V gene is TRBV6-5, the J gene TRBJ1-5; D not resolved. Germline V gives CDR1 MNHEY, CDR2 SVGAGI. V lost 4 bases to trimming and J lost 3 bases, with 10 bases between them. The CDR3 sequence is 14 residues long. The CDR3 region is CASSLGRANQPQHF. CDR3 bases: TGTGCCAGCAGTTTGGGGAGGGCCAATCAGCCCCAGCATTTT.

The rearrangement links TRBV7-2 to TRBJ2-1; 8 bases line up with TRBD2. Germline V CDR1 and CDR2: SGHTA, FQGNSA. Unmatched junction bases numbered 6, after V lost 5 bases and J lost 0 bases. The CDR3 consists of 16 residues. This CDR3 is CASSRSGTSSYNEQFF. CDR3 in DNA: TGTGCCAGCAGCCGTAGCGGGACCAGCTCCTACAATGAGCAGTTCTTC.

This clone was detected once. The CDR3 DNA reads TGTGCCAGCAGCGCGCGACGGGAGAACACTGAAGCTTTCTTT. Translated: CASSARRENTEAFF. This chain connects TRBV11-2 to TRBJ1-1, with unresolved D. This CDR3 comprises 14 residues. The V gene's germline CDR1 is SGHAT and CDR2 FQNNGV. V lost 5 bases, J lost 1 base, and 11 bases lay in between. The whole variable domain, filled in from reference TRBV11-2 and TRBJ1-1, reads EAGVAQSPRYKIIEKRQSVAFWCNPISGHATLYWYQQILGQGPKLLIQFQNNGVVDDSQLPKDRFSAERLKGVDSTLKIQPAKLEDSAVYLCASSARRENTEAFFGQGTRLTVV.

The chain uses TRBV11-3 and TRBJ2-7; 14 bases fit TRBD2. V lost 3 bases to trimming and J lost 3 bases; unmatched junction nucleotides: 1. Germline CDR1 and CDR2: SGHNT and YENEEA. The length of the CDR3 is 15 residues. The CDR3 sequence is CASSLGTSGSYEQYF. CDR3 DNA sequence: TGTGCCAGCAGCTTGGGGACTAGCGGGAGCTACGAGCAGTACTTC.

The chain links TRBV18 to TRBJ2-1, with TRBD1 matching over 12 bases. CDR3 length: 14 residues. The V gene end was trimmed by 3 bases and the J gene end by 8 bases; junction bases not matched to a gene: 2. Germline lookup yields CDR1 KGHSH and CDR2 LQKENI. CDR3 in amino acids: CASSPGQGADEQFF. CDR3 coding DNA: TGTGCCAGCTCACCGGGACAGGGGGCCGATGAGCAGTTCTTC.

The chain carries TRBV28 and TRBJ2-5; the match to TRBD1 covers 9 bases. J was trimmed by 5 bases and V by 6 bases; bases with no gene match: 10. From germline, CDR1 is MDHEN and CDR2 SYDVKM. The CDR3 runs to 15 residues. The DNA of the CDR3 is TGTGCCAGCAGCATCATGGGACAGGGAAGGGAGACCCAGTACTTC. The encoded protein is CASSIMGQGRETQYF.

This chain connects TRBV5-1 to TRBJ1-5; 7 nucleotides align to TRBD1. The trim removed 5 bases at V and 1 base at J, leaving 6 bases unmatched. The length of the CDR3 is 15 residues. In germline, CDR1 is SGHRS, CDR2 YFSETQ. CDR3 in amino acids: CASRRTGESNQPQHF. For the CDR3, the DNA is TGCGCCAGCAGACGAACAGGGGAGAGCAATCAGCCCCAGCATTTT.

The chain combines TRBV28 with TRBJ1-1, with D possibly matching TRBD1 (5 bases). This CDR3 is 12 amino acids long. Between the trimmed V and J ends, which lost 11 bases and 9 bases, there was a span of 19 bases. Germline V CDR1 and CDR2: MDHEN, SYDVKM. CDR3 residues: CAGTDGRGKAFF. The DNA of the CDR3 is TGTGCCGGAACAGACGGCCGGGGGAAAGCTTTCTTT.

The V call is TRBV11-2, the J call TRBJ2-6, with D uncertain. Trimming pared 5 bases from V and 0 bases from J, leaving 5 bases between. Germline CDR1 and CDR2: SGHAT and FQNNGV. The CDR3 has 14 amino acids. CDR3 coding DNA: TGTGCCAGCAGCCAGATCTCTGGGGCCAACGTCCTGACTTTC. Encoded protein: CASSQISGANVLTF.

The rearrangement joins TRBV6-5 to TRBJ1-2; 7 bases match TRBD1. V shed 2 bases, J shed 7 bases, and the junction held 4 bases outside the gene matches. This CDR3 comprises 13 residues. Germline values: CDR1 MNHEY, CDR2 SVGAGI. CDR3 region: CASSYNRGSGYTF. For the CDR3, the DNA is TGTGCCAGCAGTTACAACAGGGGTTCTGGCTACACCTTC.

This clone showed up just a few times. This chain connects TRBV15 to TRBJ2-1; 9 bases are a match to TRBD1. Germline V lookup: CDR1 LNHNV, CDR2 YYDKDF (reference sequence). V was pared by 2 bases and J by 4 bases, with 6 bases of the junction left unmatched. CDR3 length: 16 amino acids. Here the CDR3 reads CATSRNPGQGYNEQFF. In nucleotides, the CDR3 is TGTGCCACCAGCAGAAATCCGGGACAGGGATACAATGAGCAGTTCTTC.

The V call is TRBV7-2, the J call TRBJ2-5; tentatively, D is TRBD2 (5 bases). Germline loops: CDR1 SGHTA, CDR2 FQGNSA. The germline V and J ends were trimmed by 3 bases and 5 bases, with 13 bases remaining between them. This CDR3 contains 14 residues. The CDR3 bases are TGTGCCAGCAGCTTTTTAGCGTTCGGGGAGACCCAGTACTTC. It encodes CASSFLAFGETQYF.

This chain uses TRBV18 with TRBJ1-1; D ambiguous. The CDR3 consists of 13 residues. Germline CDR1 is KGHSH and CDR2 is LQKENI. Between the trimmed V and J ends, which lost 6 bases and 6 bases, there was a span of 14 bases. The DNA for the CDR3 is TGTGCCAGCTCCCCCGGTTTGGACTCTGAAGCTTTCTTT. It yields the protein CASSPGLDSEAFF.

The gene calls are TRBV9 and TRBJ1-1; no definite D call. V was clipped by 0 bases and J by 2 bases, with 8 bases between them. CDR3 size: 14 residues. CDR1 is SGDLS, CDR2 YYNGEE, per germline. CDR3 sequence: CASSVVTSNTEAFF. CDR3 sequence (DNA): TGTGCCAGCAGCGTAGTGACATCCAACACTGAAGCTTTCTTT.

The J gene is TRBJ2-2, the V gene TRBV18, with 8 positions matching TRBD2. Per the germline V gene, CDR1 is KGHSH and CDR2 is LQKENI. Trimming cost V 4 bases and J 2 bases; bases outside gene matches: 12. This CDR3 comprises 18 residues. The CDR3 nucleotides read TGTGCCAGCTCACGAAATCAAGTAGCGGGGCTAAACACCGGGGAGCTGTTTTTT. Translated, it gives CASSRNQVAGLNTGELFF.

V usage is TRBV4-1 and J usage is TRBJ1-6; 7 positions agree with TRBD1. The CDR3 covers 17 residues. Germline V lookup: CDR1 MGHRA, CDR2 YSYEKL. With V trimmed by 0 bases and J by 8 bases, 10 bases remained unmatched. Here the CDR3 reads CASSQDATGRLDSPLHF. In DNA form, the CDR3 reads TGCGCCAGCAGCCAAGATGCGACAGGGCGTTTAGATTCACCCCTCCACTTT.

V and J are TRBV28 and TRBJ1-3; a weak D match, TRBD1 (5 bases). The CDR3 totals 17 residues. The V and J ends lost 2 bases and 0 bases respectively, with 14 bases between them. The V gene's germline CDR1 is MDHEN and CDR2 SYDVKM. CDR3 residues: CASSLDLQGVSGNTIYF. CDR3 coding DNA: TGTGCCAGCAGTTTAGACCTGCAGGGCGTCTCTGGAAACACCATATATTTT.